Sequencing of this TCR beta chain was carried out in a study of regulatory T cells in long-lasting Graves disease. Overall study: Graves' disease counted as persistent after over 5 years of antithyroid drugs with positive TSH receptor antibodies.

Libraries of TCR beta came from iRepertoire HTBI primers plus Arm-PCR of CDR3 regions. Using its own MiXCR run on the multiplex PCR reads, TCRdb lists one record per CDR3 protein. The data hold 600,000 to 800,000 distinct CDR3 sequences, with 25% to 35% observed a single time. Time point noted: persistent/refractory GD, antithyroid drugs over 5 years with positive TRAb. From PBMCs, RNA was extracted and then used to make the TCR library. This clonotype was seen repeatedly, ten times or more. Between the trimmed V and J ends, which lost 5 bases and 0 bases, there was a span of 17 bases. The CDR3 is 17 residues long. In germline, CDR1 is MNHEY, CDR2 SMNVEV (reference sequence).

The specimen comprised peripheral blood mononuclear cells (PBMCs), sampled when the disease was refractory, from a patient treated with antithyroid drugs. This chain links TRBV27 with TRBJ1-5; possibly TRBD1 for D (5 bases). The sequence was collected from a female donor with Graves disease. For the CDR3, the DNA is TGTGCCAGCAGTGCGGGACCGGGACGGAATAGCAATCAGCCCCAGCATTTT. Its protein is CASSAGPGRNSNQPQHF.